Below are 10 T cell receptor beta chains sequenced from a single sample in a study of blood T cell repertoires in COVID-19. Sequencing used immunoSEQ multiplex PCR; TCRdb keeps in-frame clones, though not all of them. This sample has about 220,000 clones, with under 90% found just once. The sequenced sample consisted of peripheral blood. These receptors came from a man younger than 40 with active or convalescent COVID-19.

This clone came up once. V usage is TRBV18 and J usage is TRBJ2-7; the D gene is possibly TRBD1 (6 bases). The length of the CDR3 is 15 residues. Per germline, CDR1 KGHSH and CDR2 LQKENI. Trimming stripped 2 bases from V and 3 bases from J, with 14 bases between. CDR3 bases: TGTGCCAGCTCACCATTACAGGGTGCTAACTACGAGCAGTACTTC. It codes for CASSPLQGANYEQYF.

The chain employs TRBV6-2 or TRBV6-3 and TRBJ1-5; D perhaps matches TRBD1 (6 bases). The V gene lost 7 bases and the J gene lost 4 bases, with 20 bases spanning the gap. Germline V CDR1 and CDR2: MNHEY, SVGEGT. The CDR3 sequence is 16 residues long. The DNA for the CDR3 is TGTGCCAGCACCCCCCAGGGGAGGGGAGAGAATCAGCCCCAGCATTTT. As protein: CASTPQGRGENQPQHF.

V usage is TRBV28 and J usage is TRBJ2-5; perhaps TRBD2 as D (5 bases). Trimming left V 4 bases short and J 2 bases short, with 14 bases between. From germline, CDR1 is MDHEN and CDR2 SYDVKM. The CDR3 has 15 residues. This CDR3 is CASSSSGLAQETQYF. For the CDR3, the DNA is TGTGCCAGCAGTTCCTCCGGGCTAGCTCAAGAGACCCAGTACTTC.

The chain combines TRBV7-3 with TRBJ1-2; 7 bases map to TRBD1. This CDR3 comprises 13 residues. Germline CDR1 reads SGHTA; CDR2 reads FQGTGA. J lost 8 bases, V lost 4 bases, and 7 bases had no gene match. The CDR3 spells CASSSPGTDGYTF. The CDR3 DNA follows: TGTGCCAGCAGCTCACCCGGGACAGACGGCTACACCTTC.

The V call is TRBV7-9, the J call TRBJ1-2, with TRBD1 as a possible D gene (6 bases). V dropped 8 bases and J dropped 6 bases, with 16 bases sitting between them. CDR3 length: 13 residues. CDR1 is SEHNR, CDR2 FQNEAQ, per germline (reference sequence). The CDR3 DNA sequence: TGTGCCAGCGGGGGCGGAACCGGCCATGGCTACACCTTC. It encodes CASGGGTGHGYTF.

The chain uses TRBV19 and TRBJ2-5; maybe TRBD1 (6 bases). The germline gives CDR1 LNHDA, CDR2 SQIVND (reference sequence). V dropped 3 bases and J dropped 2 bases, with 13 bases sitting between them. The CDR3 is 15 amino acids. The CDR3 region has the DNA TGTGCCAGTAGTATCGGGCAGAGGGGGCAAGAGACCCAGTACTTC. Translated, it gives CASSIGQRGQETQYF.

CDR3 sequence reads: CASSPGAGANVLTF. CDR3 DNA sequence: TGTGCCAGCAGCCCAGGGGCTGGGGCCAACGTCCTGACTTTC. The rearrangement links TRBV5-6 to TRBJ2-6; a possible D gene is TRBD1 (6 bases). Germline V gene lookup returns CDR1 SGHDT and CDR2 YYEEEE. The length of the CDR3 is 14 residues. The germline V and J ends were trimmed by 4 bases and 2 bases, with 7 bases remaining between them.

The V and J genes are TRBV3-1 (or the pseudogene TRBV3-2) and TRBJ1-5; D is possibly TRBD1 (6 bases). Per germline, CDR1 LGHDT and CDR2 YNNKEL (reference sequence). The CDR3 length is 16 residues. Between the trimmed V and J ends, which lost 3 bases and 7 bases, there was a span of 19 bases. The CDR3 sequence: CASSQTGTCEEQPQHF. The CDR3 DNA is TGTGCCAGCAGCCAGACAGGAACCTGTGAGGAACAGCCCCAGCATTTT.

The rearrangement uses TRBV19 and TRBJ1-1; a possible D gene is TRBD1 (6 bases). The CDR3 has 15 amino acids. The germline V gene encodes CDR1 LNHDA and CDR2 SQIVND (reference sequence). V was trimmed by 4 bases and J by 1 base, leaving 13 bases between them. CDR3 DNA: TGTGCCAGTAGTAATTCAGTCAGGGGGAACACTGAAGCTTTCTTT. Protein product: CASSNSVRGNTEAFF.

This sequence joins TRBV10-2 and TRBJ1-3; 10 bases map to TRBD1. The CDR3 runs 16 residues. Germline assignment: CDR1 WSHSY and CDR2 SAAADI. V shed 8 bases and J 4 bases; nucleotides not matched to a gene: 11. Here the CDR3 DNA reads TGCGCCAGCTGCGATCGACAGGGGGCGAGGGGAAACACCATATATTTT. Protein: CASCDRQGARGNTIYF.